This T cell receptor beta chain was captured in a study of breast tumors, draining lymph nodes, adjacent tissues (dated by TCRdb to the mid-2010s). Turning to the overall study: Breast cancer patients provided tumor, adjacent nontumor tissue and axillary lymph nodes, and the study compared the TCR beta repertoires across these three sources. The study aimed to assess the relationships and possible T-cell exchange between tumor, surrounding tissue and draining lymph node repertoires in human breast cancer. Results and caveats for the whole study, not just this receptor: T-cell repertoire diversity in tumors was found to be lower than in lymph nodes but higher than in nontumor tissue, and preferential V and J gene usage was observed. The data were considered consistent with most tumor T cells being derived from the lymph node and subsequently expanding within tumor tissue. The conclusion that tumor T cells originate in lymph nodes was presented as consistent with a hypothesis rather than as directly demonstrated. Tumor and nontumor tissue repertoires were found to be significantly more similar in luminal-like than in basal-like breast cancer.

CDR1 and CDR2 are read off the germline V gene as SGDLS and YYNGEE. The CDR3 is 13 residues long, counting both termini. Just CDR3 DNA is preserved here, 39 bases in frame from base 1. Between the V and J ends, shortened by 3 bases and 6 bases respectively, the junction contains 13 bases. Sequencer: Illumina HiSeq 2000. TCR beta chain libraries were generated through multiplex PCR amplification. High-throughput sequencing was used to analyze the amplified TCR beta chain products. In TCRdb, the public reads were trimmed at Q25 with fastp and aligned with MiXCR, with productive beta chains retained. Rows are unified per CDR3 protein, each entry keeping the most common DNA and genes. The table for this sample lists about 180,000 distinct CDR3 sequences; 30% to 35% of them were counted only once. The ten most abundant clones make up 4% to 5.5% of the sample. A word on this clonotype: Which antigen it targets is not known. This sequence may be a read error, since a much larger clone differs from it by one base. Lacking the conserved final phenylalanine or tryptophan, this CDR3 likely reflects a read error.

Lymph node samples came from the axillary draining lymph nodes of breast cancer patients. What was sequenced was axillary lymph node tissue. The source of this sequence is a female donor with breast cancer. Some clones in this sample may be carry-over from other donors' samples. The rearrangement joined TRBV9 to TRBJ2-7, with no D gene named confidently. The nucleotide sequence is TGTGCCAGCAGCGAGGGTTCCAGCTCCGAGCAGTACTCC. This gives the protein CASSEGSSSEQYS.